These 17 T cell receptor beta chains were all obtained from the same sample, sequenced in a study of T cell repertoires in cytomegalovirus infection (dated by TCRdb to 2018 to 2020). Data came from an Illumina HiSeq 1500. Using fastp trimming at Q25 and MiXCR clonotype assembly, TCRdb reanalyzed the public sequencing data and kept in-frame beta chains. Merged by CDR3 protein, the rows form single entries marked with the most common genes and DNA. The sample table shows 200,000 to 250,000 distinct CDR3 sequences, and approximately 22% are seen once. The top ten clones comprise about 20% of the sample. Sequencing was performed on CD8+ T cells from PBMCs. These receptors were collected from a human donor in good health (CMV status not recorded). Some clones in this sample may be carry-over from other donors' samples.

V usage is TRBV5-5 and J usage is TRBJ2-3, with unresolved D. CDR3 length: 12 residues. Germline V gene sequence: CDR1 SGHKS, CDR2 YYEKEE (reference sequence). The ends were cut back, 0 bases at V and 4 bases at J, with 3 bases in the middle. The CDR3 sequence is CASSLEPDTQYF. In DNA, the CDR3 is TGTGCCAGCAGCTTGGAGCCAGATACGCAGTATTTT.

This clonotype was recorded a few times. The gene calls are TRBV5-6 and TRBJ2-5; 7 bases agree with TRBD2. V gave up 6 bases and J gave up 2 bases; unmatched junction bases: 7. The CDR3 sequence is 14 residues long. Germline V gene sequence: CDR1 SGHDT, CDR2 YYEEEE. The CDR3 loop reads CASNEPGLQETQYF. The CDR3 DNA reads TGTGCCAGCAACGAGCCGGGACTACAAGAGACCCAGTACTTC.

The sample holds a few counts of this clonotype. This rearrangement joins TRBV6-6 to TRBJ2-5; 8 nucleotides align to TRBD2. J lost 5 bases, V lost 5 bases, and 13 bases had no gene match. Germline V lookup: CDR1 MNHNY, CDR2 SVGAGI (reference sequence). The CDR3 covers 16 residues. The CDR3 DNA follows: TGTGCCAGCAGTCTCGGGGGGGGGGGCCTGAGTGAGACCCAGTACTTC. Translation: CASSLGGGGLSETQYF.

The chain employs TRBV4-1 and TRBJ2-7; 7 nucleotides line up with TRBD1. V dropped 0 bases and J dropped 3; count of bases not matched to a gene: 8. Germline CDR1 reads MGHRA; CDR2 reads YSYEKL. CDR3 size: 16 residues. The CDR3 bases are TGCGCCAGCAGCCAAGATCTTGCAGGGGGTTACTACGAGCAGTACTTC. The encoded protein is CASSQDLAGGYYEQYF.

The chain has TRBV20-1 and TRBJ2-1; weak D call: TRBD2 (6 bases). The germline V gene encodes CDR1 DFQATT and CDR2 SNEGSKA (reference sequence). CDR3 length: 12 residues. V lost 1 base to trimming and J lost 10 bases, with 11 bases between them. The CDR3 loop reads CSARAPGSEQFF. The CDR3 DNA follows: TGCAGTGCTAGAGCACCCGGGAGCGAGCAGTTCTTC.

The chain joins TRBV2 to TRBJ2-1; D not certain. V lost 8 bases and J 0 bases, leaving 11 bases between the germline ends. CDR1 is SNHLY, CDR2 FYNNEI, per germline. CDR3 length equals 14 residues. The CDR3 nucleotides are TGTGCCAGCCAGAGGTGGAGCTCCTACAATGAGCAGTTCTTC. Translating gives CASQRWSSYNEQFF.

In this sample, this clonotype turned up a few times. The chain couples TRBV2 to TRBJ2-3, with D possibly being TRBD1 (6 bases). The CDR3 has 18 amino acids. Germline values: CDR1 SNHLY, CDR2 FYNNEI. Trimming cost V 6 bases and J 0 bases, with 22 bases left between them. CDR3 region: CASRVQGTHPSSTDTQYF. CDR3 DNA: TGTGCCAGCAGGGTGCAGGGGACCCACCCATCTAGCACAGATACGCAGTATTTT.

This clonotype was found a few times. V and J are TRBV7-6 and TRBJ1-4; no clear D. V shed 5 bases and J shed 8 bases, with 15 bases lying between them. Germline V gene lookup returns CDR1 SGHVS and CDR2 FNYEAQ. CDR3 length equals 14 residues. CDR3 nucleotides: TGTGCCAGCAGCCCTCCCTCGTCTGACGAAAAACTGTTTTTT. Translated: CASSPPSSDEKLFF.

This clonotype was observed many times. This chain connects TRBV28 to TRBJ2-7, with unresolved D. V was pared by 5 bases and J by 5 bases, with 7 bases between. This CDR3 is built from 11 residues. Germline loops: CDR1 MDHEN, CDR2 SYDVKM. CDR3 loop: CASSPYNEQYF. CDR3 DNA: TGTGCCAGCAGTCCTTATAACGAGCAGTACTTC.

J is TRBJ2-3 and V is TRBV9, with TRBD1 matching 7 bases. Germline lookup yields CDR1 SGDLS and CDR2 YYNGEE. The ends lost 4 bases at V and 2 bases at J; junction bases unmatched: 7. This CDR3 region has 15 residues. The CDR3 DNA follows: TGTGCCAGCAGCCCCTGGGACAGCCACACAGATACGCAGTATTTT. Amino acid sequence: CASSPWDSHTDTQYF.

Only a few counts were recorded for this clonotype. The J gene is TRBJ1-1, the V gene TRBV7-2; unclear D gene. Germline V CDR1 and CDR2: SGHTA, FQGNSA. The V gene lost 4 bases and the J gene lost 5 bases, with 8 bases spanning the gap. The CDR3 totals 12 residues. The CDR3 sequence is CASSYLETEAFF. CDR3 nucleotide sequence: TGTGCCAGCAGCTACCTGGAAACTGAAGCTTTCTTT.

This clonotype was seen a few times. This rearrangement joins TRBV2 to TRBJ2-1, with unresolved D. Germline V gene sequence: CDR1 SNHLY, CDR2 FYNNEI. The ends were cut back, 3 bases at V and 3 bases at J, with 9 bases in the middle. This CDR3 has 14 residues. The CDR3 DNA follows: TGTGCCAGCAGTGATGGCAGACTCTACAATGAGCAGTTCTTC. It codes for CASSDGRLYNEQFF. Drawing the rest from reference TRBV2 and TRBJ2-1, the complete variable domain is EPEVTQTPSHQVTQMGQEVILRCVPISNHLYFYWYRQILGQKVEFLVSFYNNEISEKSEIFDDQFSVERPDGSNFTLKIRSTKLEDSAMYFCASSDGRLYNEQFFGPGTRLTVL.

Turning to this clonotype: A read error may account for a junction end that differs from germline. The V call is TRBV18, the J call TRBJ1-1; D is possibly TRBD1 (6 bases). This CDR3 has 15 amino acids. CDR1 KGHSH and CDR2 LQKENI come from the germline V gene. CDR3 region: CTSSPPQGRDTEAFF. CDR3 bases: TGTACCAGCTCACCGCCACAGGGAAGAGACACTGAAGCTTTCTTT.

In its sample, this clonotype was seen many times. The gene calls are TRBV12-3 or TRBV12-4 and TRBJ1-6; D is possibly TRBD1 (5 bases). V was cut by 3 bases and J by 9 bases, with 9 bases left in between. CDR3 length: 13 amino acids. Written as DNA, the CDR3 is TGTGCCAGCAGTTTGGGACTGGTTTCACCCCTCCACTTT. It specifies CASSLGLVSPLHF.

The chain has TRBV28 and TRBJ1-5, with no clear D. The CDR3 is 14 amino acids. V gave up 6 bases and J gave up 0 bases, with 9 bases separating them. Germline CDR1 and CDR2: MDHEN and SYDVKM. The CDR3 coding sequence is TGTGCCAGCAGAAGGGAATATAGCAATCAGCCCCAGCATTTT. It encodes CASRREYSNQPQHF.

This clonotype appeared a few times. This chain joins TRBV20-1 and TRBJ2-1, with no clear D. This CDR3 is built from 10 residues. Germline assignment: CDR1 DFQATT and CDR2 SNEGSKA (reference sequence). V lost 4 bases to trimming and J lost 4 bases, with 2 bases between them. DNA of the CDR3: TGCAGTGCTATATACAATGAGCAGTTCTTC. Its protein is CSAIYNEQFF.

This clonotype appeared many times. The chain couples TRBV12-3 or TRBV12-4 to TRBJ2-1; D is possibly TRBD1 or TRBD2 (7 bases each). Trimming stripped 8 bases from V and 7 bases from J, with 24 bases between. This CDR3 contains 16 residues. The CDR3 loop is CASVPGGGANGNEQFF. CDR3 DNA sequence: TGTGCCAGCGTCCCAGGGGGGGGCGCGAACGGTAATGAGCAGTTCTTC.